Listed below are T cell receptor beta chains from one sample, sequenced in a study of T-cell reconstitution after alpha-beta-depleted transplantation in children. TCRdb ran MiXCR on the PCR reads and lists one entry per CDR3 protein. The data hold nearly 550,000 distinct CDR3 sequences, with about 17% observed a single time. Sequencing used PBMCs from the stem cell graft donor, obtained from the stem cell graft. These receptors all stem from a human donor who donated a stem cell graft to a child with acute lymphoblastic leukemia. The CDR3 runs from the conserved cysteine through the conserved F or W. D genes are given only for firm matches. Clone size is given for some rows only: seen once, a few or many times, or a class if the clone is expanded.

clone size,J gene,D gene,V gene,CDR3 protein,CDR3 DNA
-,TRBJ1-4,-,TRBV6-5,CASSYTGQKLFF,TGTGCCAGCAGTTACACTGGACAGAAACTGTTTTTT
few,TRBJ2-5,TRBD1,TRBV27,CASSFLTGLVPETQYF,TGTGCCAGCAGTTTCTTGACAGGGCTCGTGCCAGAGACCCAGTACTTC
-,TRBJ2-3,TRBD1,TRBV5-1,CASSLEGQGADTQYF,TGCGCCAGCAGCTTGGAGGGACAGGGAGCAGATACGCAGTATTTT
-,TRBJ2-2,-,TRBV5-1,CASSQGTSTGELFF,TGCGCCAGCAGCCAAGGGACATCCACCGGGGAGCTGTTTTTT
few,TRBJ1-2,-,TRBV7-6,CASSLEPAGSYGYTF,TGTGCCAGCAGCTTAGAGCCGGCGGGGAGCTATGGCTACACCTTC
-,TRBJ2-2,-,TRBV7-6,CASSFPPPNTGELFF,TGTGCCAGCAGCTTCCCACCCCCAAACACCGGGGAGCTGTTTTTT
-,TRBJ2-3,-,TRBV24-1,CATSDLEPRVADTQYF,TGTGCCACCAGTGATTTGGAGCCGAGAGTGGCAGATACGCAGTATTTT
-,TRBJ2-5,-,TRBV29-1,CSVEDPRGETQYF,TGCAGCGTTGAAGATCCTCGAGGGGAGACCCAGTACTTC
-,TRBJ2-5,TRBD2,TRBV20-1,CSARDRVAGETQYF,TGCAGTGCTAGAGATCGGGTAGCGGGAGAGACCCAGTACTTC
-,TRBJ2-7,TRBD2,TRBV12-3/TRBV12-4,CASSLGTSGRAEQYF,TGTGCCAGCAGTCTCGGGACTAGCGGGAGGGCCGAGCAGTACTTC
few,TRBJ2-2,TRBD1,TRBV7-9,CASSRTGRTGELFF,TGTGCCAGCAGTAGGACAGGGAGGACCGGGGAGCTGTTTTTT
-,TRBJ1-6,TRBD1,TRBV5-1,CASSYGQDSPLHF,TGCGCCAGCAGCTACGGACAGGATTCACCCCTCCACTTT
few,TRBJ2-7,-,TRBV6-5,CASSYDGAGVKLYEQYF,TGTGCCAGCAGTTACGACGGGGCGGGTGTTAAGCTCTACGAGCAGTACTTC
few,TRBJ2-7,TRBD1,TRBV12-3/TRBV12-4,CASSSWTGGLYEQYF,TGTGCCAGCAGTTCCTGGACAGGGGGATTGTACGAGCAGTACTTC
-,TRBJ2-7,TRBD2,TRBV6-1,CASSEAISGSELFEQYF,TGTGCCAGCAGTGAAGCGATTAGCGGGAGCGAGTTATTCGAGCAGTACTTC
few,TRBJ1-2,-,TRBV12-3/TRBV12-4,CASSLVGRGRGLYGYTF,TGTGCCAGCAGTTTAGTTGGGAGGGGACGGGGTCTCTATGGCTACACCTTC
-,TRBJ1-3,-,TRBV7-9,CASSPQDPRSGNTIYF,TGTGCCAGCAGCCCCCAGGACCCCCGCTCTGGAAACACCATATATTTT
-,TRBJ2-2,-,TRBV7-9,CASSSIRTGELFF,TGTGCCAGCAGCTCAATCCGGACCGGGGAGCTGTTTTTT
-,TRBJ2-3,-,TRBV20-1,CSARDRAGYTDTQYF,TGCAGTGCTAGAGATAGGGCAGGTTACACAGATACGCAGTATTTT
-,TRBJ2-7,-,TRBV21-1,CASSKGSGEQYF,TGTGCCAGCAGCAAAGGTAGTGGGGAACAGTACTTC
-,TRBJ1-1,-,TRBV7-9,CASSGGPRQNTEAFF,TGTGCCAGCAGCGGGGGACCGAGACAGAACACTGAAGCTTTCTTT
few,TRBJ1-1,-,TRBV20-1,CSAPPRGFTEAFF,TGCAGTGCCCCGCCGCGAGGTTTTACTGAAGCTTTCTTT
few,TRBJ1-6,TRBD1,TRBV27,CASSLWVQGPNSPLHF,TGTGCCAGCAGTTTATGGGTACAGGGGCCGAATTCACCCCTCCACTTT
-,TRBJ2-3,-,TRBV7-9,CASSLVGEFGPDTQYF,TGTGCCAGCAGCTTAGTCGGCGAGTTCGGCCCAGATACGCAGTATTTT
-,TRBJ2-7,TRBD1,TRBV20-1,CSARDLGQAPYEQYF,TGCAGTGCTAGAGATCTAGGACAGGCCCCCTACGAGCAGTACTTC
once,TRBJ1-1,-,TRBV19,CASSIVGALNTEAFF,TGTGCCAGTAGTATAGTTGGCGCCCTGAACACTGAAGCTTTCTTT
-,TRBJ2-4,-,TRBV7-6,CASSLTGGLAKNIQYF,TGTGCCAGCAGCTTAACGGGGGGCCTAGCCAAAAACATTCAGTACTTC
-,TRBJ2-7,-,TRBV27,CASSLSRGYYEQYF,TGTGCCAGCAGTTTATCAAGAGGGTACTACGAGCAGTACTTC
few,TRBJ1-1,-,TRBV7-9,CASSHGGGTEAFF,TGTGCCAGCAGCCACGGAGGGGGTACTGAAGCTTTCTTT
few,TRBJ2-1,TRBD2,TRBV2,CASSDPRTSRPSYNEQFF,TGTGCCAGCAGTGACCCCCGGACTAGCCGACCTTCCTACAATGAGCAGTTCTTC
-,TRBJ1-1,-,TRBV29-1,CSARPAANTEAFF,TGCAGCGCTCGACCGGCCGCGAACACTGAAGCTTTCTTT